Detailed here is one T cell receptor beta chain. Libraries were prepared by immunoSEQ multiplex PCR; TCRdb keeps only in-frame clonotypes and omits some of them. The sample holds 200,000 to 250,000 clones; approximately 84% are singletons and the top ten take about 8.3%. This sample was included in a study of blood T cell repertoires in COVID-19. Study-level information: The cDNA or gDNA used as material had been derived from T cells, B-cell-depleted T cells, or PBMCs.

The CDR3 runs to 14 residues. Per germline, CDR1 ENHRY and CDR2 SYGVKD. This clonotype was sampled from a woman of 80 years or more with COVID-19, enrolled during active disease. The sample was peripheral blood. J is TRBJ2-7 and V is TRBV10-3, with 9 bases that match TRBD1. The CDR3 nucleotides read TGTGCCATCAGCCCGGGACAGGGTCTTGCAGGAGCCTATGTC. Protein sequence: CAISPGQGLAGAYV.